Listed here is a single TCR beta chain. Its matching antigen is unknown. Profiling relied on immunoSEQ multiplex PCR, and the TCRdb table lists in-frame clones only, not all of them. The table lists 21,000 or so clones, just under 80% of them singletons, with roughly 15% in the top ten. This CDR3 contains 16 residues. Germline V gene lookup returns CDR1 SGHTA and CDR2 FQGNSA. With 7 bases clipped from V and 1 base from J, the junction kept 7 bases outside the gene matches. This sample was included in a study of PD-1 blockade in classical Hodgkin lymphoma. Overall study findings and caveats: Relapsed/refractory patients reportedly had the lowest baseline TCR diversity, below newly diagnosed patients, who were below healthy donors. With CD4+ cells, TCR diversity rose significantly by C4D1, but not with CD8+ cells.

In every patient, relapse followed autologous stem cell transplantation, while exposure to brentuximab vedotin differed. The input for sequencing was peripheral blood mononuclear cells (PBMCs), taken before the second cycle of nivolumab. This chain uses TRBV7-2 with TRBJ1-1, with 12 bases aligning to TRBD1. This TCR derives from a human donor with classical Hodgkin lymphoma. CDR3 in DNA: TGTGCCAGCAAACACCGGGACAGGGGGCCGAACACTGAAGCTTTCTTT. Translation gives CASKHRDRGPNTEAFF.